Listed here are 24 T cell receptor beta chains from one sample, sequenced in a study of spatial heterogeneity in lung cancer. TCRdb reprocessed the 5' RACE reads with MiXCR, giving one entry per CDR3 protein. The sample records under 85,000 distinct CDR3 sequences, 8% being singletons. Time point described: sample taken at primary tumor resection. Sequenced here: PBMCs, sampled at surgery. These receptor sequences come from a male donor with early-stage non-small cell lung cancer.

This clonotype was picked up a small number of times. The chain carries TRBV20-1 and TRBJ1-2; tentative D call: TRBD1 (6 bases). In germline, CDR1 is DFQATT, CDR2 SNEGSKA (reference sequence). V lost 5 bases and J 10 bases, leaving 17 bases between the germline ends. This CDR3 contains 12 residues. CDR3 bases: TGCAGTGCTCCTTACGCTTCAGGGGCCTACACCTTC. This sequence encodes CSAPYASGAYTF.

Concerning this clonotype: A much larger clone lies one base from this, so it may be a read error. The gene calls are TRBV30 and TRBJ1-1, with 7 positions matching TRBD1. The CDR3 loop spans 15 amino acids. The V gene's germline CDR1 is GTSNPN and CDR2 SVGIG (reference sequence). V gave up 4 bases and J gave up 1 base; unmatched junction bases: 9. The CDR3 reads CAWIDRAGGNTEAFF. The CDR3 bases are TGTGCCTGGATCGATCGGGCAGGGGGGAACACTGAAGCTTTCTTT.

The sample holds many counts of this clonotype. The rearrangement links TRBV10-3 to TRBJ1-2; possibly TRBD1 for D (5 bases). V lost 0 bases to trimming and J lost 4 bases, with 6 bases between them. Germline-derived CDR1 and CDR2 are ENHRY and SYGVKD. The CDR3 runs 13 residues. The CDR3 spells CAISESTVYGYTF. The CDR3 DNA sequence: TGTGCCATCAGTGAGTCGACAGTCTATGGCTACACCTTC.

This clonotype was seen at least ten times. This chain uses TRBV9 with TRBJ1-1; possibly TRBD1 for D (5 bases). The V gene lost 0 bases and the J gene lost 1 base, with 13 bases spanning the gap. The CDR3 extends over 16 amino acids. Germline-derived CDR1 and CDR2 are SGDLS and YYNGEE. The chain's CDR3 is CASSVDYQGRNTEAFF. CDR3 nucleotide sequence: TGTGCCAGCAGCGTAGATTATCAGGGTCGGAACACTGAAGCTTTCTTT.

As to this clonotype: This may stem from a read error, because a much larger clone lies one nucleotide away. Since the CDR3 does not end with the conserved phenylalanine or tryptophan, this likely comes from a read error. The chain has TRBV6-5 and TRBJ2-7; D unresolved. The V gene's germline CDR1 is MNHEY and CDR2 SVGAGI. This CDR3 comprises 11 residues. Trimming cost V 4 bases and J 6 bases, with 7 bases left between them. The CDR3 protein is CASSWVGEQYY. In DNA, the CDR3 is TGTGCCAGCAGTTGGGTGGGCGAGCAGTACTAC.

The chain carries TRBV25-1 and TRBJ2-3; TRBD1 might be the D (5 bases). This CDR3 comprises 14 residues. The V end was cut by 3 bases, the J end by 3 bases, with 10 bases between. Per the germline V gene, CDR1 is MGHDK and CDR2 is SYGVNS. The CDR3 sequence is CASSDLGATDTQYF. In DNA, the CDR3 is TGTGCCAGCAGTGACCTAGGGGCGACAGATACGCAGTATTTT. Together with reference TRBV25-1 and TRBJ2-3, the CDR3 gives the full variable domain: EADIYQTPRYLVIGTGKKITLECSQTMGHDKMYWYQQDPGMELHLIHYSYGVNSTEKGDLSSESTVSRIRTEHFPLTLESARPSHTSQYLCASSDLGATDTQYFGPGTRLTVL.

The chain employs TRBV6-2 or TRBV6-3 and TRBJ1-6, with TRBD1 matching 8 bases. Germline CDR1 reads MNHEY; CDR2 reads SVGEGT. J gave up 3 bases and V 4 bases, and 5 bases lay outside the gene matches. CDR3 length: 16 amino acids. The CDR3 loop is CASSSTGVGYNSPLHF. The CDR3, as DNA: TGTGCCAGCAGTTCGACAGGGGTAGGCTATAATTCACCCCTCCACTTT.

This clonotype has a count of ten or more. The CDR3 bases are TGCAGTGTTCAGTTGGAGAGAAGCGGGAGAGGAAATGAGCAGTTCTTC. Protein product: CSVQLERSGRGNEQFF. The V gene is TRBV20-1, the J gene TRBJ2-1, with 8 bases aligning to TRBD2. V shed 7 bases and J 7 bases; nucleotides not matched to a gene: 18. The CDR3 covers 16 residues. Germline V gene lookup returns CDR1 DFQATT and CDR2 SNEGSKA (reference sequence).

Ten or more counts support this clonotype. V and J are TRBV20-1 and TRBJ1-1; possibly TRBD1 for D (6 bases). The CDR3 consists of 14 residues. CDR1 DFQATT and CDR2 SNEGSKA come from the germline V gene (reference sequence). The ends were cut back, 0 bases at V and 5 bases at J, with 13 bases in the middle. The CDR3: CSARDLGGGTEAFF. Here the CDR3 DNA reads TGCAGTGCTAGAGATTTGGGGGGCGGAACTGAAGCTTTCTTT.

This clonotype appeared many times. The V call is TRBV5-4, the J call TRBJ2-5; 8 bases map to TRBD1. V lost 5 bases, J lost 5 bases, and 17 bases stayed unmatched. The CDR3 contains 17 residues. Per the germline V gene, CDR1 is SGHNT and CDR2 is YYREEE (reference sequence). The CDR3 spells CASSPRKGTGGMETQYF. The CDR3 DNA reads TGTGCCAGCAGTCCAAGAAAAGGAACAGGGGGTATGGAGACCCAGTACTTC.

In this sample, this clonotype turned up a few times. The chain uses TRBV5-6 and TRBJ2-1; 14 nucleotides line up with TRBD2. V dropped 2 bases and J dropped 10; count of bases not matched to a gene: 8. Per the germline V gene, CDR1 is SGHDT and CDR2 is YYEEEE. CDR3 length: 16 residues. In DNA, the CDR3 is TGTGCCAGCAGCTTACCCGGGACTAGCGGGGGAGGGGAGCAGTTCTTC. This codes for CASSLPGTSGGGEQFF.

This clonotype appeared many times. CDR3 DNA: TGCGCCAGCAGCTTGGGAGGGGGAGAGACCCAGTACTTC. This gives the protein CASSLGGGETQYF. The chain uses TRBV5-1 and TRBJ2-5; tentative D call: TRBD1 (6 bases). The CDR3 consists of 13 residues. V lost 0 bases and J lost 4, with 7 bases in between. Germline loops: CDR1 SGHRS, CDR2 YFSETQ. Full variable domain (remainder filled in from reference TRBV5-1 and TRBJ2-5): KAGVTQTPRYLIKTRGQQVTLSCSPISGHRSVSWYQQTPGQGLQFLFEYFSETQRNKGNFPGRFSGRQFSNSRSEMNVSTLELGDSALYLCASSLGGGETQYFGPGTRLLVL.

This chain connects TRBV7-9 to TRBJ2-2; either TRBD1 or TRBD2 may fit D (5 bases each). Trimming cost V 5 bases and J 4 bases, with 17 bases left between them. This CDR3 is built from 16 residues. Germline V gene lookup returns CDR1 SEHNR and CDR2 FQNEAQ (reference sequence). CDR3 protein: CASSPLGERSTGELFF. The CDR3 coding sequence is TGTGCCAGCAGCCCCCTGGGGGAAAGGAGCACCGGGGAGCTGTTTTTT.

Details on this clonotype: A much bigger clone sits one base away, suggesting this may be a read error. The rearrangement joins TRBV20-1 to TRBJ2-1, with 8 bases identical to TRBD2. V was pared by 6 bases and J by 3 bases, with 7 bases of the junction left unmatched. Per the germline V gene, CDR1 is DFQATT and CDR2 is SNEGSKA (reference sequence). The CDR3 loop spans 14 amino acids. The CDR3 reads CSAIGGRHYNEQFF. The CDR3 DNA follows: TGCAGTGCCATTGGCGGGAGGCACTACAATGAGCAGTTCTTC.

This clonotype was seen a handful of times. The rearrangement links TRBV18 to TRBJ2-7; D tentatively reads TRBD1 or TRBD2 (5 bases each). The ends were cut back, 0 bases at V and 6 bases at J, with 12 bases in the middle. Germline values: CDR1 KGHSH, CDR2 LQKENI. This CDR3 has 14 amino acids. CDR3: CASSPPGRGGEQYF. The CDR3 DNA reads as TGTGCCAGCTCACCACCGGGACGAGGAGGCGAGCAGTACTTC.

This clonotype was seen only a few times. The CDR3 bases are TGCGCCAGCAGCTTGACTAGCGGGAGGGAGACCCAGTACTTC. It specifies CASSLTSGRETQYF. The V and J genes are TRBV5-1 and TRBJ2-5, with TRBD2 matching 12 bases. V gave up 1 base and J gave up 5 bases; unmatched junction bases: 0. CDR1 SGHRS and CDR2 YFSETQ come from the germline V gene. The CDR3 consists of 14 residues.

This clonotype was counted only a few times. The chain carries TRBV5-1 and TRBJ2-7; D is undetermined. CDR3 length: 14 residues. From germline, CDR1 is SGHRS and CDR2 YFSETQ. Trimming shortened V by 2 bases and J by 3 bases, and 12 bases separated the two germline ends. The CDR3: CASSLGDSHYEQYF. CDR3 in DNA: TGCGCCAGCAGCTTAGGAGATTCTCACTACGAGCAGTACTTC.

Regarding this clonotype: Germline and junction disagree at one end, which may indicate a read error. V usage is TRBV6-1 and J usage is TRBJ2-1; TRBD2 agrees at 8 bases. The CDR3 covers 14 residues. Per germline, CDR1 MNHNS and CDR2 SASEGT. CDR3 DNA sequence: TGTGCCAGCAGTCGCCAGCGGGAGCACAATGGGCAGTTCTTC. Translation: CASSRQREHNGQFF.

This clonotype showed up just a few times. DNA of the CDR3: TGTGCCAGCAGCCATAATGCCCTGACTCAAGATACGCAGTATTTT. The encoded protein is CASSHNALTQDTQYF. The J gene is TRBJ2-3, the V gene TRBV11-1; D is undetermined. V was cut by 5 bases and J by 5 bases, with 17 bases left in between. CDR3 length: 15 residues. Germline CDR1 is SGHAT and CDR2 is FQDESV (reference sequence). Full variable domain (rest looked up from reference TRBV11-1 and TRBJ2-3): EAEVAQSPRYKITEKSQAVAFWCDPISGHATLYWYRQILGQGPELLVQFQDESVVDDSQLPKDRFSAERLKGVDSTLKIQPAELGDSAMYLCASSHNALTQDTQYFGPGTRLTVL.

Only a few counts were recorded for this clonotype. The CDR3 nucleotides read TGCAGCGTTGAAAGTAAAGTGGGGGAAAAACTGTTTTTT. The encoded protein is CSVESKVGEKLFF. The chain has TRBV29-1 and TRBJ1-4; D call uncertain. This CDR3 comprises 13 residues. The germline V and J ends were trimmed by 2 bases and 8 bases, with 12 bases remaining between them. Germline CDR1 is SQVTM and CDR2 is ANQGSEA.

This clonotype occurred a few times. The J gene is TRBJ1-2, the V gene TRBV12-3 or TRBV12-4, with 9 bases fitting TRBD1. There are 15 residues in the CDR3. After removal of 5 bases from V and 4 bases from J, the junction contained 8 bases not matched to a gene. The chain's CDR3 is CASSPRMGQGYGYTF. CDR3 coding DNA: TGTGCCAGCAGTCCCCGGATGGGACAGGGCTATGGCTACACCTTC.

This clonotype was counted at least ten times. The chain links TRBV6-5 to TRBJ2-3; 12 bases map to TRBD2. The germline CDR1 and CDR2 sequences are MNHEY and SVGAGI. The CDR3 length is 13 residues. V was clipped by 8 bases and J by 6 bases; unmatched bases: 3. The CDR3 region has the DNA TGTGCCAGCGGACTAGCGGGATCTGATACGCAGTATTTT. It encodes CASGLAGSDTQYF.

This clonotype was detected many times. The V and J genes are TRBV10-3 and TRBJ1-1; D unclear. Germline values: CDR1 ENHRY, CDR2 SYGVKD. V was clipped by 2 bases and J by 1 base, with 11 bases between them. The CDR3 runs to 15 residues. The DNA for the CDR3 is TGTGCCATCAGTGAGCCGCTAGCAGGGAACACTGAAGCTTTCTTT. It is translated as CAISEPLAGNTEAFF.

The J gene is TRBJ1-1, the V gene TRBV3-1; D is unresolved. CDR1 LGHDT and CDR2 YNNKEL come from the germline V gene (reference sequence). Trimming took 1 base from V and 2 from J, leaving 17 bases between them. This CDR3 spans 17 amino acids. The CDR3 sequence is CASSQAAASFFNTEAFF. The DNA of the CDR3 is TGTGCCAGCAGCCAAGCCGCCGCGTCTTTTTTCAACACTGAAGCTTTCTTT. Based on the CDR3 plus reference TRBV3-1 and TRBJ1-1, the full variable domain is DTAVSQTPKYLVTQMGNDKSIKCEQNLGHDTMYWYKQDSKKFLKIMFSYNNKELIINETVPNRFSPKSPDKAHLNLHINSLELGDSAVYFCASSQAAASFFNTEAFFGQGTRLTVV.